Following are 9 T cell receptor beta chains from one sample sequenced in a study of T cell responses to AZD1222 COVID-19 vaccine. This table comes from immunoSEQ multiplex PCR, and its TCRdb copy is limited to in-frame clones, with some not included. The sample consists of around 140,000 clones, about 90% of them appearing once. Sequencing used peripheral blood, obtained 28 days after the second dose of the MenACWY control vaccine. These receptor sequences come from an adult who received the MenACWY meningococcal vaccine as a control.

This clone showed up just a few times. J is TRBJ2-3 and V is TRBV5-1; 9 bases match TRBD1. V trimming: 0 bases; J trimming: 6 bases; junction bases outside the gene matches: 5. Germline V gene lookup returns CDR1 SGHRS and CDR2 YFSETQ. The CDR3 is made up of 15 amino acids. Here the CDR3 DNA reads TGCGCCAGCAGCTTGGTACAGGGGGCATCCGATACGCAGTATTTT. This sequence encodes CASSLVQGASDTQYF.

The chain recombines TRBV2 with TRBJ1-5; no firm D call. Looked up from germline, CDR1 is SNHLY and CDR2 is FYNNEI. Trimming shortened V by 2 bases and J by 4 bases, and 12 bases separated the two germline ends. The CDR3 spans 15 residues. The CDR3 region has the DNA TGTGCCAGCAGTGAACAGGCAGCTGGGAATCAGCCCCAGCATTTT. Its translation: CASSEQAAGNQPQHF.

The gene calls are TRBV2 and TRBJ2-5; D possibly corresponds to TRBD2 (5 bases). The CDR3 sequence is 13 residues long. The germline V gene has CDR1 SNHLY and CDR2 FYNNEI. Trimming left V 6 bases short and J 5 bases short, with 13 bases between. CDR3 amino acids: CASRELVSETQYF. CDR3 nucleotides: TGTGCCAGCAGAGAACTAGTTTCTGAGACCCAGTACTTC.

In DNA form, the CDR3 reads TGTGCCAGCAGTGAATATGGGAGGGGGTTAGGTACAGATACGCAGTATTTT. It yields the protein CASSEYGRGLGTDTQYF. V usage is TRBV25-1 and J usage is TRBJ2-3, with a weak D call TRBD2 (7 bases). Per germline, CDR1 MGHDK and CDR2 SYGVNS. CDR3 length: 17 residues. Deletions cut 0 bases from V and 3 bases from J, with 16 bases between.

The chain recombines TRBV15 with TRBJ2-7; D remains unclear. CDR1 and CDR2 from the germline V gene are LNHNV and YYDKDF (reference sequence). This CDR3 is built from 14 residues. Trimming took 3 bases from V and 2 from J, leaving 11 bases between them. CDR3 region: CATSSGYPPYEQYF. The CDR3 nucleotides are TGTGCCACCAGCAGTGGATATCCCCCCTACGAGCAGTACTTC.

J is TRBJ1-4 and V is TRBV5-1; maybe TRBD1 (5 bases). The CDR3 loop spans 15 amino acids. The germline CDR1 and CDR2 sequences are SGHRS and YFSETQ. The V end was cut by 1 base, the J end by 5 bases, with 12 bases between. CDR3 sequence reads: CASSLKGAGNEKLFF. The DNA for the CDR3 is TGCGCCAGCAGCTTGAAAGGGGCCGGCAATGAAAAACTGTTTTTT.

V and J are TRBV29-1 and TRBJ2-5; either TRBD1 or TRBD2 may supply D (5 bases each). CDR3 length: 15 residues. The germline V and J ends were trimmed by 6 bases and 0 bases, with 17 bases remaining between them. The germline CDR1 and CDR2 sequences are SQVTM and ANQGSEA. The CDR3 protein is CSVPLLGEYQETQYF. The CDR3 DNA is TGCAGCGTCCCTCTTTTGGGGGAGTACCAAGAGACCCAGTACTTC.

V usage is TRBV4-3 and J usage is TRBJ2-1; TRBD2 aligns across 10 bases. Germline lookup yields CDR1 LGHNA and CDR2 YSLEER. This CDR3 region has 15 residues. The V and J ends lost 1 base and 8 bases, in that order; junction bases with no gene match: 5. The CDR3 spells CASSQALAGVHEQFF. The DNA of the CDR3 is TGCGCCAGCAGCCAAGCCCTAGCGGGAGTGCATGAGCAGTTCTTC.

The chain carries TRBV3-1 (or the pseudogene TRBV3-2) and TRBJ2-7; 8 bases line up with TRBD1. CDR1 and CDR2 (germline): LGHDT, YNNKEL (reference sequence). The CDR3 covers 18 residues. The J segment lost 0 bases and the V segment lost 1 base, leaving 11 bases of the junction unmatched. This chain's CDR3 is CASSQAVGRQGSSYEQYF. The CDR3, as DNA: TGTGCCAGCAGCCAAGCGGTCGGAAGACAGGGGTCCTCCTACGAGCAGTACTTC.